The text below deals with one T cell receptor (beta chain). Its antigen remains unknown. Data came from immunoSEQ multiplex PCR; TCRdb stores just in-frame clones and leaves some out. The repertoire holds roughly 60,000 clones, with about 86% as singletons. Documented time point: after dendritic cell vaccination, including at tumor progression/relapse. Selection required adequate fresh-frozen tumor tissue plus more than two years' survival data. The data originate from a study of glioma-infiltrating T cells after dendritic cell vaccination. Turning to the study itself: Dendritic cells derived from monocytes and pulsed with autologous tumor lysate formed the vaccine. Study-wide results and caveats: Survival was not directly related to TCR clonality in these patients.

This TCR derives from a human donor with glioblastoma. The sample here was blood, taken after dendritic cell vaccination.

The CDR3 loop is CASSPAWSNQPQHF. CDR3 nucleotides: TGTGCCAGCAGCCCCGCGTGGAGCAATCAGCCCCAGCATTTT. This chain links TRBV5-6 with TRBJ1-5; D is undetermined. Germline CDR1 and CDR2: SGHDT and YYEEEE. V lost 4 bases and J lost 1, with 9 bases in between. CDR3 size: 14 residues.